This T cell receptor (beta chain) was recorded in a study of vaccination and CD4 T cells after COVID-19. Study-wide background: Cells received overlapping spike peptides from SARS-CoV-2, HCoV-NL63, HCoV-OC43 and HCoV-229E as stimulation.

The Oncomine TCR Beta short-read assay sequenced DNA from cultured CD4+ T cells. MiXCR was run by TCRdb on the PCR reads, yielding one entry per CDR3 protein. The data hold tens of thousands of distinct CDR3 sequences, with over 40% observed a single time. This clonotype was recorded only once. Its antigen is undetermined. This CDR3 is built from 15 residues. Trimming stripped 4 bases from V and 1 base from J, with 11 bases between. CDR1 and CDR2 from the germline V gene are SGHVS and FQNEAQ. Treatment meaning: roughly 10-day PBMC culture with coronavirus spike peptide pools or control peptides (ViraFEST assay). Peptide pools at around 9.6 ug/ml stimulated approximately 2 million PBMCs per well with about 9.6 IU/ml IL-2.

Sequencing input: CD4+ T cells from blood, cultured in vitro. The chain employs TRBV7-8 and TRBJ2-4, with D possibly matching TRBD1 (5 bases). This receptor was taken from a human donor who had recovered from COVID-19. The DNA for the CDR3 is TGTGCCAGCAGCTCGTTTCAGGGTGCCAAAAACATTCAGTACTTC. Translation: CASSSFQGAKNIQYF. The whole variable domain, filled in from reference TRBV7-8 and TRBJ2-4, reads GAGVSQSPRYKVAKRGQDVALRCDPISGHVSLFWYQQALGQGPEFLTYFQNEAQLDKSGLPSDRFFAERPEGSVSTLKIQRTQQEDSAVYLCASSSFQGAKNIQYFGAGTRLSVL.